These T cell receptor beta chains were read from a single sample in a study of control samples from healthy donors and cancer patients. Libraries were prepared by immunoSEQ multiplex PCR; TCRdb keeps only in-frame clonotypes and omits some of them. The data show approximately 170,000 clones, 91% seen once. Sequenced material: blood. Source of these receptors: a woman under 40 in good health. Each CDR3 is given with its conserved first and last residue. Each record gives: V gene, clone size, D gene, J gene, CDR3 DNA, CDR3 protein. The D gene is left open where the match is weak. The size entry is marked missing in some rows and otherwise reads once, few, many or a size class.

>TRBV28|NA|TRBD1|TRBJ2-3
TGTGCCAGCAGTAACCCGGGACAGGGGTTCACAGATACGCAGTATTTT
CASSNPGQGFTDTQYF
>TRBV28|NA|NA|TRBJ1-4
TGTGCCAGCAGTTATGGCAGGGTCTCTAATGAAAAACTGTTTTTT
CASSYGRVSNEKLFF
>TRBV9|NA|NA|TRBJ2-5
TGTGCCAGCAGCCCCCACCCCCAAGAGACCCAGTACTTC
CASSPHPQETQYF
>TRBV7-7|NA|NA|TRBJ1-3
TGTGCCAGCAGCCTCCACGACGGATACTCTGGAAACACCATATATTTT
CASSLHDGYSGNTIYF
>TRBV7-2|NA|TRBD1|TRBJ2-1
TGTGCCAGCAGCGTACAGGGGGTGGCCTACAATGAGCAGTTCTTC
CASSVQGVAYNEQFF
>TRBV6-6|NA|TRBD1|TRBJ2-7
TGTGCCAGCTGTCGGACAGGAGCCTACGAGCAGTACTTC
CASCRTGAYEQYF
>TRBV30|NA|NA|TRBJ1-5
TGTGCCTGGAGTGTGGGCGGCAATCAGCCCCAGCATTTT
CAWSVGGNQPQHF
>TRBV9|NA|NA|TRBJ1-6
TGTGCCAGCAGCGGTAGATCTAATTCACCCCTCCACTTT
CASSGRSNSPLHF
>TRBV7-2|NA|NA|TRBJ2-6
TGTGCCAGCAGCTTAGTGGGGGGCTCTGGGGCCAACGTCCTGACTTTC
CASSLVGGSGANVLTF
>TRBV9|NA|NA|TRBJ1-6
TGTGCCAGCAGCGTAGCTTTGGGCAGCGAGAATTCACCCCTCCACTTT
CASSVALGSENSPLHF
>TRBV12-3/TRBV12-4|NA|NA|TRBJ1-1
TGTGCCAGCAGTTTGGTGGGGGGCACTGAAGCTTTCTTT
CASSLVGGTEAFF
>TRBV12-5|once|TRBD1|TRBJ1-1
TGTGCTAGTGGTTTGGCGGGACAGGCCTCCTTTTGGAGGACTGAAGCTTTCTTT
CASGLAGQASFWRTEAFF
>TRBV25-1|NA|NA|TRBJ2-7
TGTGCCAGCAGTGGGGGCTACGAGCAGTACTTC
CASSGGYEQYF
>TRBV3-1/TRBV3-2|NA|NA|TRBJ2-2
TGTGCCAGCAGCCCAGGGGTCACCGGGGAGCTGTTTTTT
CASSPGVTGELFF
>TRBV7-6|NA|NA|TRBJ1-1
TGTGCCAGCAGCTTAGCGGAGGCGATGAACACTGAAGCTTTCTTT
CASSLAEAMNTEAFF
>TRBV6-4|NA|NA|TRBJ1-6
TGTGCCAGCAGTGACAGGGTGGGGTCACCCCTCCACTTT
CASSDRVGSPLHF
>TRBV6-5|NA|TRBD1|TRBJ1-6
TGTGCCAGCAGTTACGGGACAGGGAATAATTCACCCCTCCACTTT
CASSYGTGNNSPLHF